The 31 T cell receptor beta chains given below trace back to one sample, sequenced in a study of blood T cell repertoires in COVID-19. Assay used: immunoSEQ multiplex PCR; TCRdb lists only in-frame clones, some missing. In the table there are about 260,000 clones, around 87% of which are singletons. Sequencing was carried out using peripheral blood. The receptors stem from a woman between 50 and 59 years old with acute or convalescent COVID-19.

The chain combines TRBV6-5 with TRBJ1-5, with 9 bases fitting TRBD1. The germline V gene encodes CDR1 MNHEY and CDR2 SVGAGI. The CDR3 spans 13 residues. J was trimmed by 6 bases and V by 6 bases; bases with no gene match: 3. The CDR3 bases are TGTGCCAGCAGGGGACAGGGTAGTCAGCCCCAGCATTTT. This encodes CASRGQGSQPQHF.

The gene calls are TRBV2 and TRBJ2-1, with 7 bases that match TRBD1. This CDR3 region has 15 residues. Trimming cost V 4 bases and J 0 bases; bases outside gene matches: 3. Per the germline V gene, CDR1 is SNHLY and CDR2 is FYNNEI. CDR3 bases: TGTGCCAGCAGTGGGGACAGTAGCTCCTACAATGAGCAGTTCTTC. It is translated as CASSGDSSSYNEQFF.

The table lists this clone with a few counts. As DNA, the CDR3 is TGTGCCTGGAGTGGAGGCGGGAGCCCCTACAATGAGCAGTTCTTC. Translated, it gives CAWSGGGSPYNEQFF. The rearrangement uses TRBV30 and TRBJ2-1; 7 positions agree with TRBD2. This CDR3 is 15 amino acids long. After removal of 1 base from V and 2 bases from J, the junction contained 5 bases not matched to a gene. CDR1 and CDR2 (germline): GTSNPN, SVGIG (reference sequence).

The chain links TRBV28 to TRBJ1-2; 8 bases are a match to TRBD1. The CDR3 is 15 residues long. The germline CDR1 and CDR2 sequences are MDHEN and SYDVKM. V trimming: 5 bases; J trimming: 5 bases; junction bases outside the gene matches: 10. CDR3 residues: CASSLIPGQGYGYTF. The CDR3 nucleotides are TGTGCCAGCAGTCTAATCCCCGGACAGGGTTATGGCTACACCTTC.

The V and J genes are TRBV2 and TRBJ1-6; 9 bases align to TRBD1. Per the germline V gene, CDR1 is SNHLY and CDR2 is FYNNEI. This CDR3 region has 14 residues. Trimming took 3 bases from V and 8 from J; bases not matched to a gene: 2. The DNA for the CDR3 is TGTGCCAGCAGTGATTGGGACAGGGATTCACCCCTCCACTTT. Its protein is CASSDWDRDSPLHF.

A word on this clone: Different DNA sequences within this sample yield the same CDR3. V gene TRBV18 combines with J gene TRBJ2-3; D is unclear. The CDR3 contains 14 residues. V was cut by 2 bases and J by 1 base, with 7 bases left in between. Germline V CDR1 and CDR2: KGHSH, LQKENI. The CDR3 bases are TGTGCCAGCTCACCATTTTCAGGCACAGATACGCAGTATTTT. Protein: CASSPFSGTDTQYF.

The gene calls are TRBV27 and TRBJ1-4; no reliable D call. The germline V and J ends were trimmed by 2 bases and 0 bases, with 10 bases remaining between them. Germline V gene data show CDR1 as MNHEY and CDR2 as SMNVEV (reference sequence). The CDR3 is made up of 16 amino acids. CDR3 sequence (DNA): TGTGCCAGCAGTTTAGAGGGTCGGCCAACTAATGAAAAACTGTTTTTT. Protein: CASSLEGRPTNEKLFF.

This chain uses TRBV5-1 with TRBJ2-3, with a tentative D call TRBD1 (5 bases). Trimming left V 1 base short and J 1 base short, with 13 bases between. The germline V gene encodes CDR1 SGHRS and CDR2 YFSETQ. CDR3 length: 16 amino acids. CDR3: CASSLYGARGTDTQYF. The CDR3 DNA sequence: TGCGCCAGCAGCTTGTATGGGGCTAGGGGCACAGATACGCAGTATTTT.

The rearrangement links TRBV12-3 or TRBV12-4 to TRBJ2-1; the match to TRBD2 covers 8 bases. This CDR3 contains 13 residues. CDR3 amino acids: CATREGRYNEQFF. The CDR3 region has the DNA TGTGCAACCCGGGAGGGCCGTTACAATGAGCAGTTCTTC.

The gene calls are TRBV7-3 and TRBJ1-1, with TRBD1 as a possible D gene (5 bases). CDR1 and CDR2 (germline): SGHTA, FQGTGA. V was clipped by 5 bases and J by 2 bases, with 9 bases between them. The CDR3 extends over 13 amino acids. CDR3 protein: CASSVQENTEAFF. The DNA for the CDR3 is TGTGCCAGCAGCGTACAGGAAAACACTGAAGCTTTCTTT.

CDR3 nucleotides: TGTGCCAGCAGTGAGGGACATTTAAATCAGCCCCAGCATTTT. Amino acids: CASSEGHLNQPQHF. The chain carries TRBV6-1 and TRBJ1-5, with D tentatively TRBD1 (6 bases). Germline lookup yields CDR1 MNHNS and CDR2 SASEGT. The length of the CDR3 is 14 residues. Trimming left V 3 bases short and J 4 bases short, with 10 bases between.

There are a few counts of this clone. This rearrangement joins TRBV4-2 to TRBJ1-5, with 8 bases aligning to TRBD1. Germline V CDR1 and CDR2: LGHNA, YNFKEQ. This CDR3 comprises 16 residues. Trimming took 4 bases from V and 2 from J; bases not matched to a gene: 7. The CDR3 loop reads CASSPTGGRGNQPQHF. The CDR3 region has the DNA TGTGCCAGCAGCCCTACAGGGGGACGAGGCAATCAGCCCCAGCATTTT.

This chain uses TRBV2 with TRBJ1-1; no reliable D call. V was trimmed by 4 bases and J by 2 bases, leaving 11 bases between them. The V gene's germline CDR1 is SNHLY and CDR2 FYNNEI. This CDR3 has 14 residues. The CDR3 DNA sequence: TGTGCCAGCAGTGGGGCGTCAGGTAACACTGAAGCTTTCTTT. It is translated as CASSGASGNTEAFF.

The chain has TRBV10-3 and TRBJ1-6; TRBD1 aligns across 7 bases. Germline CDR1 and CDR2: ENHRY and SYGVKD. V shed 5 bases, J shed 2 bases, and the junction held 3 bases outside the gene matches. CDR3 length: 15 residues. This CDR3 is CAISPGGAYNSPLHF. The CDR3 DNA is TGTGCCATCAGTCCAGGGGGTGCCTATAATTCACCCCTCCACTTT.

In its sample, this clone was seen once. V is TRBV25-1 and J is TRBJ1-1; D is unresolved. V gave up 2 bases and J gave up 3 bases, with 7 bases separating them. CDR3 size: 13 residues. CDR1 MGHDK and CDR2 SYGVNS come from the germline V gene. The CDR3 is CASSEEVHTEAFF. In DNA, the CDR3 is TGTGCCAGCAGTGAAGAGGTGCACACTGAAGCTTTCTTT.

V and J are TRBV2 and TRBJ1-2; possible D gene TRBD1, 6 bases. The CDR3 has 14 residues. V was pared by 6 bases and J by 3 bases, with 14 bases between. CDR1 and CDR2 from the germline V gene are SNHLY and FYNNEI. The CDR3 is CASRSTGTYYGYTF. The CDR3 DNA reads TGTGCCAGCAGGAGCACCGGGACATACTATGGCTACACCTTC.

A few counts support this clone. CDR3 residues: CASSQDNGDTQYF. The DNA of the CDR3 is TGCGCCAGCAGCCAAGATAACGGAGATACGCAGTATTTT. The chain employs TRBV4-1 and TRBJ2-3, with D uncertain. The CDR3 consists of 13 residues. Per the germline V gene, CDR1 is MGHRA and CDR2 is YSYEKL. Trimming removed 0 bases at V and 5 bases at J, with 6 bases between.

The chain uses TRBV18 and TRBJ2-1; perhaps TRBD2 as D (5 bases). CDR1 and CDR2 from the germline V gene are KGHSH and LQKENI. This CDR3 is built from 15 residues. Trimming stripped 3 bases from V and 4 bases from J, with 13 bases between. As DNA, the CDR3 is TGTGCCAGCTCACCTACCGGAGGTCAGTACAATGAGCAGTTCTTC. Translation gives CASSPTGGQYNEQFF.

This chain connects TRBV18 to TRBJ1-1; 8 nucleotides agree with TRBD1. The CDR3 covers 15 residues. Germline V lookup: CDR1 KGHSH, CDR2 LQKENI. V was pared by 5 bases and J by 0 bases, with 5 bases of the junction left unmatched. CDR3 coding DNA: TGTGCCAGCTCAGGGACAGGAGCCTTGAACACTGAAGCTTTCTTT. This translates into CASSGTGALNTEAFF. The entire variable domain, with the rest obtained from reference TRBV18 and TRBJ1-1, is as follows: NAGVMQNPRHLVRRRGQEARLRCSPMKGHSHVYWYRQLPEEGLKFMVYLQKENIIDESGMPKERFSAEFPKEGPSILRIQQVVRGDSAAYFCASSGTGALNTEAFFGQGTRLTVV.

This clone has more than one count but fewer than ten. V usage is TRBV7-8 and J usage is TRBJ2-6, with a weak D call TRBD1 (5 bases). From germline, CDR1 is SGHVS and CDR2 FQNEAQ. Trimming stripped 5 bases from V and 0 bases from J, with 17 bases between. This CDR3 is built from 18 residues. Here the CDR3 DNA reads TGTGCCAGCAGCCGAGACCCAAGACAGTCCTCTGGGGCCAACGTCCTGACTTTC. This sequence encodes CASSRDPRQSSGANVLTF.

This clone was observed a handful of times. The chain has TRBV9 and TRBJ1-2; TRBD1 agrees at 7 bases. The CDR3 sequence is 13 residues long. Trimming cost V 4 bases and J 4 bases; bases outside gene matches: 4. Germline loops: CDR1 SGDLS, CDR2 YYNGEE. As DNA, the CDR3 is TGTGCCAGCAGCCCTCGGACAGGCTATGGCTACACCTTC. Its translation is CASSPRTGYGYTF.

This clone was counted a few times. The chain combines TRBV4-2 with TRBJ2-3, with 8 bases matching TRBD2. J gave up 0 bases and V 8 bases, and 16 bases lay outside the gene matches. The CDR3 spans 18 residues. CDR1 and CDR2 from the germline V gene are LGHNA and YNFKEQ. This chain's CDR3 is CASSRSFILADSTDTQYF. In DNA form, the CDR3 reads TGTGCCAGCTCCCGCTCCTTTATACTAGCGGATAGCACAGATACGCAGTATTTT.

This clone occurred once. This chain connects TRBV10-3 to TRBJ2-2, with 11 bases lining up with TRBD2. The CDR3 runs to 14 residues. The germline V gene has CDR1 ENHRY and CDR2 SYGVKD. J lost 4 bases, V lost 6 bases, and 1 base had no gene match. The CDR3 nucleotides are TGTGCCATCAGGGGACTAGCGGCCACCGGGGAGCTGTTTTTT. Protein: CAIRGLAATGELFF.

This chain uses TRBV5-1 with TRBJ2-2; 11 nucleotides line up with TRBD2. V was clipped by 0 bases and J by 8 bases; unmatched bases: 3. In germline, CDR1 is SGHRS, CDR2 YFSETQ. The length of the CDR3 is 15 residues. The CDR3 here is CASSLELAGVGELFF. The CDR3, as DNA: TGCGCCAGCAGCTTGGAACTAGCGGGAGTGGGGGAGCTGTTTTTT.

Points on this clone: A much larger clone differs by one base, so this may be a read error. Other DNA variants within this sample encode the same CDR3. The chain recombines TRBV28 with TRBJ1-5; tentative D call: TRBD1 (5 bases). The germline V gene encodes CDR1 MDHEN and CDR2 SYDVKM. The CDR3 runs to 18 residues. The CDR3 loop is CASSLPPRTRISNQPQHF. In nucleotides, the CDR3 is TGTGCCAGTAGTTTACCCCCACGGACAAGGATTAGCAATCAGCCCCAGCATTTT.

This chain connects TRBV18 to TRBJ2-7, with D unresolved. This CDR3 contains 18 residues. V was clipped by 2 bases and J by 0 bases, with 20 bases between them. Germline values: CDR1 KGHSH, CDR2 LQKENI. The CDR3 loop is CASSPTERGLPSSYEQYF. In DNA, the CDR3 is TGTGCCAGCTCACCAACGGAGCGCGGCCTCCCCAGCTCCTACGAGCAGTACTTC. Full variable domain (rest looked up from reference TRBV18 and TRBJ2-7): NAGVMQNPRHLVRRRGQEARLRCSPMKGHSHVYWYRQLPEEGLKFMVYLQKENIIDESGMPKERFSAEFPKEGPSILRIQQVVRGDSAAYFCASSPTERGLPSSYEQYFGPGTRLTVT.

The J gene is TRBJ2-2, the V gene TRBV25-1; 9 nucleotides line up with TRBD2. The CDR3 totals 17 residues. CDR1 and CDR2 from the germline V gene are MGHDK and SYGVNS. Unmatched junction bases numbered 5, after V lost 3 bases and J lost 0 bases. CDR3 sequence: CASSDLGGRANTGELFF. The CDR3 coding sequence is TGTGCCAGCAGTGATTTAGGCGGGAGGGCGAACACCGGGGAGCTGTTTTTT.

The chain employs TRBV2 and TRBJ2-1, with 10 bases identical to TRBD1. The length of the CDR3 is 14 residues. The J segment lost 5 bases and the V segment lost 6 bases, leaving 4 bases of the junction unmatched. CDR1 is SNHLY and CDR2 is FYNNEI in the germline V gene. CDR3 sequence: CASRPDRGNNEQFF. As DNA, the CDR3 is TGTGCCAGCAGGCCGGACAGGGGGAACAATGAGCAGTTCTTC. Full variable domain (rest looked up from reference TRBV2 and TRBJ2-1): EPEVTQTPSHQVTQMGQEVILRCVPISNHLYFYWYRQILGQKVEFLVSFYNNEISEKSEIFDDQFSVERPDGSNFTLKIRSTKLEDSAMYFCASRPDRGNNEQFFGPGTRLTVL.

This rearrangement joins TRBV7-3 to TRBJ2-3; D is possibly TRBD1 (5 bases). This CDR3 is built from 14 residues. Germline V gives CDR1 SGHTA, CDR2 FQGTGA. The V and J ends lost 5 bases and 3 bases respectively, with 12 bases between them. CDR3 residues: CASSPSQGTDTQYF. The CDR3 nucleotides are TGTGCCAGCAGCCCGAGCCAGGGTACAGATACGCAGTATTTT.

CDR3 protein: CASSFGLAGVGNEQFF. The CDR3 DNA follows: TGTGCCAGCAGCTTTGGACTAGCGGGAGTAGGGAATGAGCAGTTCTTC. The chain is built from TRBV5-6 and TRBJ2-1, with 13 bases aligning to TRBD2. V lost 2 bases, J lost 7 bases, and 6 bases stayed unmatched. Germline loops: CDR1 SGHDT, CDR2 YYEEEE. The CDR3 is 16 residues long.

The rearrangement links TRBV7-8 to TRBJ2-2, with 7 bases that match TRBD2. The germline V gene encodes CDR1 SGHVS and CDR2 FQNEAQ. With 1 base clipped from V and 5 bases from J, the junction kept 7 bases outside the gene matches. CDR3 length: 16 amino acids. CDR3 coding DNA: TGTGCCAGCAGCTTAGTTGGCGGGAGTAGGACCGGGGAGCTGTTTTTT. Translating gives CASSLVGGSRTGELFF. Together with reference TRBV7-8 and TRBJ2-2, the CDR3 gives the full variable domain: GAGVSQSPRYKVAKRGQDVALRCDPISGHVSLFWYQQALGQGPEFLTYFQNEAQLDKSGLPSDRFFAERPEGSVSTLKIQRTQQEDSAVYLCASSLVGGSRTGELFFGEGSRLTVL.